One sample yielded the 31 T cell receptor beta chains listed below, sequenced in a study of beta chain features in type 1 diabetes. Isolated RNA was reverse transcribed in full, so expressed TCRB transcripts were sequenced. Clones were read by immunoSEQ multiplex PCR, and TCRdb kept only the in-frame ones, dropping some. This table has some 99,000 clones, 40% appearing once. Input material: stem cell memory CD4+ T cells from blood. These receptors all stem from a woman under 30 in good health.

This clone appeared a single time. This rearrangement joins TRBV5-1 to TRBJ1-1; D unclear. The V end lost 2 bases, the J end lost 4 bases, and 9 bases lay between the germline ends. Germline V gene lookup returns CDR1 SGHRS and CDR2 YFSETQ. This CDR3 region has 13 residues. CDR3 region: CASSLFGSTEAFF. DNA for the CDR3: TGCGCCAGCAGCTTATTCGGGTCCACTGAAGCTTTCTTT.

The rearrangement links TRBV29-1 to TRBJ2-7, with a tentative D call TRBD1 (6 bases). Trimming stripped 6 bases from V and 3 bases from J, with 15 bases between. This CDR3 is built from 13 residues. CDR1 and CDR2 from the germline V gene are SQVTM and ANQGSEA. CDR3 nucleotides: TGCAGCGTATCCGGGACACTAAACTACGAGCAGTACTTC. Amino acid sequence: CSVSGTLNYEQYF.

This clone was found a few times. This chain connects TRBV18 to TRBJ1-2; D may be TRBD1 (5 bases). The V and J ends lost 3 bases and 7 bases respectively, with 12 bases between them. CDR1 KGHSH and CDR2 LQKENI come from the germline V gene. The CDR3 is 13 amino acids. Written as DNA, the CDR3 is TGTGCCAGCTCACCGCGGGAAAGGGGTGGCTACACCTTC. Translating it yields CASSPRERGGYTF.

The chain links TRBV7-9 to TRBJ1-5, with 11 positions matching TRBD1. CDR1 and CDR2 (germline): SEHNR, FQNEAQ (reference sequence). CDR3 size: 17 residues. The V gene end was trimmed by 4 bases and the J gene end by 6 bases; junction bases not matched to a gene: 11. The CDR3 loop is CASSSVGQGASFQPQHF. CDR3 in DNA: TGTGCCAGCAGCTCTGTTGGACAGGGGGCATCGTTTCAGCCCCAGCATTTT.

This clone showed up just a few times. V and J are TRBV9 and TRBJ2-3; D may be TRBD1 (6 bases). Germline V gives CDR1 SGDLS, CDR2 YYNGEE. Trimming removed 3 bases from V and 4 bases from J, with 15 bases in between. This CDR3 has 15 amino acids. The CDR3 sequence is CASSAFLAGADTQYF. The DNA of the CDR3 is TGTGCCAGCAGCGCGTTTCTAGCAGGGGCAGATACGCAGTATTTT.

The chain is built from TRBV7-9 and TRBJ2-5, with TRBD2 matching over 7 bases. Germline CDR1 SEHNR, CDR2 FQNEAQ (reference sequence). V shed 0 bases and J 5 bases; nucleotides not matched to a gene: 6. This CDR3 region has 15 residues. Here the CDR3 reads CASSLASGGFETQYF. For the CDR3, the DNA is TGTGCCAGCAGCTTAGCTTCGGGGGGATTCGAGACCCAGTACTTC.

The V call is TRBV6-5, the J call TRBJ2-7; possible D gene TRBD2, 5 bases. This CDR3 is 14 amino acids long. Germline CDR1 MNHEY, CDR2 SVGAGI. V was trimmed by 4 bases and J by 0 bases, leaving 10 bases between them. CDR3 sequence reads: CASSSREGSYEQYF. The CDR3 nucleotides are TGTGCCAGCAGTTCCCGGGAAGGCTCCTACGAGCAGTACTTC.

This chain links TRBV28 with TRBJ1-5; D ambiguous. V was shortened by 5 bases and J by 4 bases, with 18 bases between the two germline ends. Germline lookup yields CDR1 MDHEN and CDR2 SYDVKM. The CDR3 totals 16 residues. This CDR3 reads CASSPYPGSLNQPQHF. DNA for the CDR3: TGTGCCAGCAGTCCCTACCCCGGGTCCTTAAATCAGCCCCAGCATTTT.

V gene TRBV29-1 combines with J gene TRBJ1-2; 7 bases line up with TRBD1. The trim removed 4 bases at V and 8 bases at J, leaving 10 bases unmatched. Germline V gene lookup returns CDR1 SQVTM and CDR2 ANQGSEA. This CDR3 region has 13 residues. The CDR3 DNA sequence: TGCAGCGTTGTAGAGGGGACAGAAGGGGGCTACACCTTC. As protein: CSVVEGTEGGYTF.

The chain links TRBV30 to TRBJ1-4, with D uncertain. The germline V and J ends were trimmed by 1 base and 4 bases, with 13 bases remaining between them. The CDR3 has 15 amino acids. Germline V gene lookup returns CDR1 GTSNPN and CDR2 SVGIG (reference sequence). The CDR3 coding sequence is TGTGCCTGGAGTGACCTTGACGGGATTAATGAAAAACTGTTTTTT. Protein product: CAWSDLDGINEKLFF. Complete variable domain (other parts from reference TRBV30 and TRBJ1-4): SQTIHQWPATLVQPVGSPLSLECTVEGTSNPNLYWYRQAAGRGLQLLFYSVGIGQISSEVPQNLSASRPQDRQFILSSKKLLLSDSGFYLCAWSDLDGINEKLFFGSGTQLSVL.

V gene TRBV9 combines with J gene TRBJ2-7, with D perhaps matching TRBD1 (6 bases). From germline, CDR1 is SGDLS and CDR2 YYNGEE. With 0 bases removed from V and 3 bases from J, the gap between germline ends came to 19 bases. CDR3 size: 17 residues. CDR3 nucleotide sequence: TGTGCCAGCAGCGTAGGTCTGGGGGCTCAACCGGGCTACGAGCAGTACTTC. Its protein product is CASSVGLGAQPGYEQYF.

The rearrangement uses TRBV6-5 and TRBJ1-1; unclear D gene. CDR1 is MNHEY, CDR2 SVGAGI, per germline. With 2 bases removed from V and 1 base from J, the gap between germline ends came to 11 bases. The CDR3 length is 15 residues. The CDR3 coding sequence is TGTGCCAGCAGTTACGATTTAGCGAGGAACACTGAAGCTTTCTTT. Encoded protein: CASSYDLARNTEAFF.

In this sample, this clone turned up a few times. The chain employs TRBV6-6 and TRBJ2-5, with a tentative D call TRBD2 (5 bases). CDR1 and CDR2 from the germline V gene are MNHNY and SVGAGI (reference sequence). This CDR3 has 14 residues. V gave up 2 bases and J gave up 9 bases, with 16 bases separating them. CDR3 sequence (DNA): TGTGCCAGCAGTTACAAAACCATCGGGATGGCCCAGTACTTC. Translation gives CASSYKTIGMAQYF.

The gene calls are TRBV25-1 and TRBJ2-3; 12 bases align to TRBD2. The V segment lost 4 bases and the J segment 6 bases; nucleotides outside the gene matches: 5. This CDR3 is 15 amino acids long. CDR1 is MGHDK, CDR2 SYGVNS, per germline. The CDR3 protein is CASSGLTSGGDTQYF. CDR3 nucleotides: TGTGCCAGCAGTGGATTGACTAGCGGGGGCGATACGCAGTATTTT.

This clone occurred once. The CDR3 spells CASSLGASRSEAFF. CDR3 DNA sequence: TGTGCCAGCAGTTTAGGGGCCTCGAGAAGTGAAGCTTTCTTT. The chain combines TRBV28 with TRBJ1-1, with D possibly TRBD1 on 5 matching bases. The germline gives CDR1 MDHEN, CDR2 SYDVKM. V lost 2 bases and J 7 bases, leaving 14 bases between the germline ends. This CDR3 is built from 14 residues.

The chain carries TRBV5-1 and TRBJ2-5, with D maybe TRBD1 (5 bases). The CDR3 loop spans 16 amino acids. The V gene's germline CDR1 is SGHRS and CDR2 YFSETQ. V lost 3 bases, J lost 3 bases, and 18 bases lay in between. The CDR3 loop reads CASSSPLTDSKETQYF. CDR3 nucleotides: TGCGCCAGCAGCTCCCCATTAACAGACAGCAAAGAGACCCAGTACTTC.

The chain joins TRBV5-1 to TRBJ2-5; no reliable D call. CDR1 and CDR2 from the germline V gene are SGHRS and YFSETQ. The V and J ends lost 2 bases and 4 bases respectively, with 3 bases between them. CDR3 length: 11 amino acids. In DNA form, the CDR3 reads TGCGCCAGCAGCTTCGGAGAGACCCAGTACTTC. Translated, it gives CASSFGETQYF.

The chain links TRBV29-1 to TRBJ2-5; 8 bases are shared with TRBD2. CDR3 size: 11 residues. Germline V gene data show CDR1 as SQVTM and CDR2 as ANQGSEA. The trim removed 6 bases at V and 11 bases at J, leaving 8 bases unmatched. The chain's CDR3 is CSVGGLEAQYF. CDR3 DNA sequence: TGCAGCGTGGGGGGACTAGAAGCGCAGTACTTC.

The J gene is TRBJ2-5, the V gene TRBV7-6, with 14 bases aligning to TRBD2. CDR3 length: 17 amino acids. Trimming removed 5 bases from V and 2 bases from J; junction bases left unmatched: 7. Germline CDR1 reads SGHVS; CDR2 reads FNYEAQ. CDR3 residues: CASSLGLAGGTQETQYF. Here the CDR3 DNA reads TGTGCCAGCAGCCTTGGACTAGCGGGGGGAACGCAAGAGACCCAGTACTTC.

In this sample, this clone turned up once. This chain uses TRBV12-2 with TRBJ1-1; TRBD1 is the table's D call and was not checked against the DNA. TRBV12-2 is classified as a pseudogene. There are 19 residues in the CDR3. The CDR3 DNA reads as TGTGCAAGTCGCCGACGGACAGGGGGTCCAATTAGAATGAACACTGAAGCTTTCTTT. Protein product: CASRRRTGGPIRMNTEAFF.

The V and J genes are TRBV10-2 and TRBJ2-7; the match to TRBD2 covers 8 bases. Germline CDR1 is WSHSY and CDR2 is SAAADI. The V segment lost 8 bases and the J segment 0 bases; nucleotides outside the gene matches: 3. The CDR3 runs 13 residues. CDR3 in DNA: TGCGCCAGCCGACTAGCGAGCTCCTACGAGCAGTACTTC. Its translation: CASRLASSYEQYF.

The rearrangement links TRBV20-1 to TRBJ2-4; D not resolved. Germline assignment: CDR1 DFQATT and CDR2 SNEGSKA (reference sequence). Between the trimmed V and J ends, which lost 7 bases and 3 bases, there was a span of 7 bases. This CDR3 is 11 amino acids long. CDR3 sequence: CSGAVKNIQYF. CDR3 DNA sequence: TGCAGTGGCGCCGTCAAAAACATTCAGTACTTC.

The chain links TRBV5-5 to TRBJ2-3; D remains unclear. CDR1 and CDR2 from the germline V gene are SGHKS and YYEKEE (reference sequence). CDR3 size: 15 residues. Between the trimmed V and J ends, which lost 2 bases and 3 bases, there was a span of 13 bases. The CDR3 loop reads CASSFFYRPTDTQYF. The CDR3 DNA reads TGTGCCAGCAGCTTTTTTTACAGACCTACAGATACGCAGTATTTT.

The V gene is TRBV18, the J gene TRBJ1-5, with TRBD1 as a possible D gene (6 bases). The CDR3 extends over 16 amino acids. Trimming cost V 3 bases and J 3 bases, with 15 bases left between them. Germline values: CDR1 KGHSH, CDR2 LQKENI. The CDR3 sequence: CASSPVRGTDNQPQHF. CDR3 in DNA: TGTGCCAGCTCACCGGTCAGGGGTACGGACAATCAGCCCCAGCATTTT. Looking up the rest from reference TRBV18 and TRBJ1-5 gives the full variable domain: NAGVMQNPRHLVRRRGQEARLRCSPMKGHSHVYWYRQLPEEGLKFMVYLQKENIIDESGMPKERFSAEFPKEGPSILRIQQVVRGDSAAYFCASSPVRGTDNQPQHFGDGTRLSIL.

This clone was seen only a few times. The DNA for the CDR3 is TGTGCCAGCTCACCACCCCGAGGGGGCAAAGATACGCAGTATTTT. Encoded protein: CASSPPRGGKDTQYF. The chain joins TRBV18 to TRBJ2-3, with TRBD1 matching 7 bases. Germline V lookup: CDR1 KGHSH, CDR2 LQKENI. The CDR3 is 15 residues long. V lost 0 bases to trimming and J lost 5 bases; unmatched junction nucleotides: 5.

The chain uses TRBV7-2 and TRBJ2-3; 7 nucleotides align to TRBD1. Trimming cost V 2 bases and J 0 bases; bases outside gene matches: 2. In germline, CDR1 is SGHTA, CDR2 FQGNSA. CDR3 size: 15 residues. The DNA for the CDR3 is TGTGCCAGCAGCTTAAGACAGGGTAGCACAGATACGCAGTATTTT. This gives the protein CASSLRQGSTDTQYF.

This clone was recorded many times. CDR3 bases: TGTGCCAGCAGCTCAATAGCGGGACGTTACGAGCAGTACTTC. It yields the protein CASSSIAGRYEQYF. The chain recombines TRBV7-9 with TRBJ2-7, with 8 bases aligning to TRBD2. The V gene's germline CDR1 is SEHNR and CDR2 FQNEAQ (reference sequence). V was pared by 4 bases and J by 4 bases, with 6 bases of the junction left unmatched. The CDR3 consists of 14 residues.

Here the CDR3 reads CASSQDASGWSGYTF. The CDR3, as DNA: TGCGCCAGCAGCCAAGACGCCTCAGGGTGGAGTGGCTACACCTTC. J is TRBJ1-2 and V is TRBV4-3; tentatively, D is TRBD1 (5 bases). The CDR3 is 15 amino acids. Germline CDR1 LGHNA, CDR2 YSLEER. Trimming stripped 0 bases from V and 7 bases from J, with 15 bases between.

V usage is TRBV28 and J usage is TRBJ1-2, with 7 bases aligning to TRBD1. There are 20 residues in the CDR3. V dropped 0 bases and J dropped 6; count of bases not matched to a gene: 22. Per the germline V gene, CDR1 is MDHEN and CDR2 is SYDVKM. CDR3 nucleotides: TGTGCCAGCAGTTTATGGGCCGGAGGGGGCAGGGGAGCGGGGGTGCATGGCTACACCTTC. It translates to CASSLWAGGGRGAGVHGYTF.

The gene calls are TRBV9 and TRBJ1-1; weak D call: TRBD1 (5 bases). Germline CDR1 is SGDLS and CDR2 is YYNGEE. Between the trimmed V and J ends, which lost 5 bases and 4 bases, there was a span of 12 bases. The CDR3 extends over 13 amino acids. CDR3 DNA: TGTGCCAGCAGTCAGGGTTCGGCCACTGAAGCTTTCTTT. Encoded protein: CASSQGSATEAFF.

This clone was picked up a small number of times. The chain joins TRBV7-9 to TRBJ1-1; 8 nucleotides align to TRBD1. This CDR3 has 14 amino acids. The trim removed 4 bases at V and 6 bases at J, leaving 7 bases unmatched. Germline assignment: CDR1 SEHNR and CDR2 FQNEAQ (reference sequence). For the CDR3, the DNA is TGTGCCAGCAGCTACTACACGGACAGGGCTGAAGCTTTCTTT. Translated: CASSYYTDRAEAFF.